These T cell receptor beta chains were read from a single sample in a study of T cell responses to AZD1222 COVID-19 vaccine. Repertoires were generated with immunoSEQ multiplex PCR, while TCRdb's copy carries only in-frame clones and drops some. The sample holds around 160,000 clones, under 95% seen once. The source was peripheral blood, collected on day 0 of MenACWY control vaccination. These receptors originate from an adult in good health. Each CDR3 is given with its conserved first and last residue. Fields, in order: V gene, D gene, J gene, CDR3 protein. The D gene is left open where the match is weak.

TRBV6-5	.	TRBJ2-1	CASTPAWGEQFF
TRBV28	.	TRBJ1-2	CASSSGSFNYGYTF
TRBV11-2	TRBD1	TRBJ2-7	CASSARDSLYEQYF
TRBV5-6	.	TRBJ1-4	CASSLRQGSEKLFF
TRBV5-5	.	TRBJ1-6	CASSSDSQRNSPLHF
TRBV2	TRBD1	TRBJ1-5	CASRDREVNQPQHF
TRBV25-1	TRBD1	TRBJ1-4	CASSDIGTGNLEKLFF
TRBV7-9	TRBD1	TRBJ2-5	CASSPRTGAIQETQYF
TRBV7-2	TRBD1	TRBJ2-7	CASSYLGTGAEQYF
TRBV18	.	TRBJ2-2	CASSPTLSNTGELFF
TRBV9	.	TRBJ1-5	CASSTRPDQPQHF
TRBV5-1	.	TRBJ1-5	CASSPGGSTLQPQHF
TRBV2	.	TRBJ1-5	CASSRDGDQPQHF
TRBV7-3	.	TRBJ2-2	CASSLGANTGELFF
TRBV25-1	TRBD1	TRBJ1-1	CASSESIHRGHTEAFF
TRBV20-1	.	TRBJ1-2	CSARGPMGYTF
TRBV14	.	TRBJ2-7	CASSRRTRDYEQYF
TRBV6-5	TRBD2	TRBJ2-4	CASSSLAGAGIQYF
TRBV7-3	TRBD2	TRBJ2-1	CASSPPGSGSTNEQFF
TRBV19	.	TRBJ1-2	CASRSGQYGYTF
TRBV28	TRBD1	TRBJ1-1	CASSTRSGQGAFF
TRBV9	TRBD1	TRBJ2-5	CASSAGGIGETQYF
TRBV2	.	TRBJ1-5	CASSDNSNQPQHF
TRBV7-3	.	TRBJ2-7	CASSLTASSYEQYF
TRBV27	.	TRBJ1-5	CASSSLGRSDQPQHF
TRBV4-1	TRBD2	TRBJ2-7	CASSQAGGGYEQYF
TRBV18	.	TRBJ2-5	CASSPTAGHQETQYF
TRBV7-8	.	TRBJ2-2	CASSLTRDLGSNTGELFF
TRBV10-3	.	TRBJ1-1	CAISNRNTEAFF
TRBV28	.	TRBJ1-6	CASSRASSYNSPLHF
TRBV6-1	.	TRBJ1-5	CASSELSHPGYQPQHF
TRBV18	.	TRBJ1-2	CASSPSNNYGYTF
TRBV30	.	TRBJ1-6	CAWYREGYNSPLHF
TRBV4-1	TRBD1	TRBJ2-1	CASSPGQGERNEQFF
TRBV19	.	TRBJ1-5	CASSTQGLPGQPQHF
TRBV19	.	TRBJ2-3	CASTPSGQRTDTQYF
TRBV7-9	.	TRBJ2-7	CASSPRDGSYEQYF
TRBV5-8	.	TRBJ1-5	CASSLGGRQPQHF
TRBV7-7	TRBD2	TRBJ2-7	CASSPTSGAYEQYF
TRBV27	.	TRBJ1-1	CASSLTWVGARIAEAFF
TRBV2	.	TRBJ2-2	CASRLTNTGELFF
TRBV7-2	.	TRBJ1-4	CASSLSSGSNEKLFF
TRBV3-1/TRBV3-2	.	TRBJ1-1	CASSQEGAGRDTEAFF
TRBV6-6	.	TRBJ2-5	CASSYSNGKETQYF
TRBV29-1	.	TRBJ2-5	CSVSRGGQETQYF